Listed below are T cell receptor beta chains from one sample, sequenced in a study of cytomegalovirus exposure and HLA in healthy donors. Sequenced by immunoSEQ multiplex PCR; TCRdb stores in-frame clones only, minus some. The data show fewer than 250,000 clones, with roughly 80% seen just once and less than 4.5% held by the top ten. Sequencing was performed on PBMCs. All receptors derive from a male donor in good health and CMV-seronegative. Both conserved end residues are part of each CDR3. Each record gives: J gene, D gene, V gene, clone size, CDR3 DNA, CDR3 protein. D genes are given only for firm matches. The size entry is marked missing in some rows and otherwise reads once, few, many or a size class.

TRBJ2-5 | TRBD2 | TRBV10-3 | . | TGTGCCATCAGTCTCGGACTAGCGGGCGCACAGGAGAGGACCCAGTACTTC | CAISLGLAGAQERTQYF
TRBJ2-5 | TRBD1 | TRBV7-3 | . | TGTGCCAGCAGCAGAGGGACAGGGGCGATTGAGACCCAGTACTTC | CASSRGTGAIETQYF
TRBJ1-5 | . | TRBV5-5 | few | TGTGCCAGCAGAAAAACGGCCGGGGAACAGCCCCAGCATTTT | CASRKTAGEQPQHF
TRBJ2-7 | . | TRBV27 | once | TGTGCCAGCAGCCGGGACATTTCCTACGAGCAGTACTTC | CASSRDISYEQYF
TRBJ1-1 | . | TRBV19 | . | TGTGCCAGTAGTATCGGCAGGGTAAACACTGAAGCTTTCTTT | CASSIGRVNTEAFF
TRBJ1-5 | . | TRBV19 | . | TGTGCCAGTAGTATATTGGGGAGAGAGCCCCAGCATTTT | CASSILGREPQHF
TRBJ2-5 | TRBD1 | TRBV5-1 | . | TGCGCCAGCAGCTGGGGGACAGGGGAGGGGGAGACCCAGTACTTC | CASSWGTGEGETQYF
TRBJ2-5 | TRBD1 | TRBV5-1 | once | TGCGCCAGCAGCCCTAGACAGGGTCGGGAGACCCAGTACTTC | CASSPRQGRETQYF
TRBJ2-7 | . | TRBV6-1 | . | TGTGCCAGCAGTGAATCCAGGGGACCGGGGGAGCAGTACTTC | CASSESRGPGEQYF
TRBJ2-3 | . | TRBV4-2 | . | TGTGCCAGCAGCCGCCGACTAGGCCGCACAGATACGCAGTATTTT | CASSRRLGRTDTQYF
TRBJ2-7 | TRBD1 | TRBV19 | . | TGTGCCAGTAGGGACGACAGGGGATACGAGCAGTACTTC | CASRDDRGYEQYF
TRBJ2-3 | . | TRBV7-9 | . | TGTGCCAGCAGCCACCAGCCGGGGTTAGATACGCAGTATTTT | CASSHQPGLDTQYF
TRBJ1-5 | . | TRBV11-2 | . | TGTGCCAGCAGCTTAGCCGGGGGTGGCAATCAGCCCCAGCATTTT | CASSLAGGGNQPQHF
TRBJ2-2 | . | TRBV28 | . | TGTGCCAGCAGTCCGGGACTTACAGCCGGGGAGCTGTTTTTT | CASSPGLTAGELFF
TRBJ2-1 | TRBD2 | TRBV18 | . | TGTGCCAGCTCATACCTCGAGAGACTGGGACTAGCAGTCGATGAGCAGTTCTTC | CASSYLERLGLAVDEQFF
TRBJ1-1 | . | TRBV7-9 | few | TGTGCCAGCAGCTTAGCCAGTATGAACACTGAAGCTTTCTTT | CASSLASMNTEAFF
TRBJ2-7 | . | TRBV14 | . | TGTGCCAGCAGCCAAGTTGGCGGGCCCGTCTCCTACGAGCAGTACTTC | CASSQVGGPVSYEQYF
TRBJ2-7 | TRBD2 | TRBV19 | . | TGTGCCAGTAGTTCTAACTTGGCGGCGTTAGCGGGGCAGTACTTC | CASSSNLAALAGQYF
TRBJ2-2 | TRBD2 | TRBV7-9 | . | TGTGCCAGCAGCGCAGGACTAGCGGTGAACACCGGGGAGCTGTTTTTT | CASSAGLAVNTGELFF
TRBJ2-5 | TRBD1 | TRBV7-9 | . | TGTGCCAGCAGCAGCACAGGGGGCCAAGAGACCCAGTACTTC | CASSSTGGQETQYF
TRBJ2-7 | . | TRBV6-6 | . | TGTGCCAGCAGTTACGTCGTGGGAGACGAGCAGTACTTC | CASSYVVGDEQYF
TRBJ2-2 | TRBD2 | TRBV5-6 | few | TGTGCCAGCAGCTGGTTACTAGCGGGGTCGAACACCGGGGAGCTGTTTTTT | CASSWLLAGSNTGELFF
TRBJ2-7 | TRBD2 | TRBV18 | . | TGTGCCAGCTCATTAGCGGGAGGGGTCTACGAGCAGTACTTC | CASSLAGGVYEQYF
TRBJ2-3 | TRBD2 | TRBV9 | . | TGTGCCAGCAGCGCCCTAGCGGGAGGAGAGGGTACGCAGTATTTT | CASSALAGGEGTQYF
TRBJ2-5 | TRBD1 | TRBV2 | . | TGTGCCAGCAGTTCTCCCGTGACAGGGGTTGAGACCCAGTACTTC | CASSSPVTGVETQYF
TRBJ1-2 | . | TRBV27 | . | TGTGCCAGCAGTACACAGGCTAACTATGGCTACACCTTC | CASSTQANYGYTF
TRBJ1-1 | . | TRBV19 | . | TGTGCCAGTAGTATAGAAGGGTACGCAGGGAGGGAAGCTTTCTTT | CASSIEGYAGREAFF
TRBJ2-3 | . | TRBV7-3 | . | TGTGCCAGCCAATCGGAGCGGAGCACAGATACGCAGTATTTT | CASQSERSTDTQYF
TRBJ2-5 | . | TRBV27 | . | TGTGCCAGCAGTTTATACACACCGGGACTTAGCGAGACCCAGTACTTC | CASSLYTPGLSETQYF
TRBJ1-2 | TRBD1 | TRBV19 | . | TGTGCCAGTAGAGAGGACAGGGACTATGGCTACACCTTC | CASREDRDYGYTF
TRBJ2-7 | . | TRBV29-1 | . | TGCAGCGTTCGGGAAATATCCTACGAGCAGTACTTC | CSVREISYEQYF
TRBJ2-1 | TRBD2 | TRBV14 | . | TGTGCCAGCAGCCCGTTAAGACTAGCGGGAGCGGACCCTGAGCAGTTCTTC | CASSPLRLAGADPEQFF
TRBJ1-1 | . | TRBV29-1 | . | TGCAGCTTCACAGGGCTGGCGGTGAACACTGAAGCTTTCTTT | CSFTGLAVNTEAFF
TRBJ2-2 | . | TRBV5-1 | once | TGCGCCAGCAGCTTCGGGGGACCCCACACCGGGGAGCTGTTTTTT | CASSFGGPHTGELFF
TRBJ2-1 | TRBD1 | TRBV11-2 | . | TGTGCCAGCAGCACCCAACAGGGGGAAGAAAACTACAATGAGCAGTTCTTC | CASSTQQGEENYNEQFF
TRBJ2-2 | TRBD2 | TRBV19 | . | TGTGCCAGTAATAGAGCGGGAGGAGTCACCGGGGAGCTGTTTTTT | CASNRAGGVTGELFF
TRBJ2-2 | . | TRBV9 | few | TGTGCCAGCAGCTATAAGGGGGCCGGGGAGCTGTTTTTT | CASSYKGAGELFF